Listed here are 21 T cell receptor beta chains from one sample, sequenced in a study of OX40 agonist ivuxolimab in advanced cancers. Profiling relied on immunoSEQ multiplex PCR, and the TCRdb table lists in-frame clones only, not all of them. There are roughly 34,000 clones in the sample; roughly nine tenths occur only once, and about 35% lies in the top ten. This material consisted of CD4+ or CD8+ T cells sorted from blood, taken in a trial of the OX40 agonist ivuxolimab. The receptors come from an adult with an advanced solid tumor such as melanoma, head and neck, liver or kidney cancer.

In DNA form, the CDR3 reads TGTGCCAGCGGGTGGACTAGCGGGAGGAATGAGCAGTTCTTC. Protein sequence: CASGWTSGRNEQFF. The chain links TRBV7-2 to TRBJ2-1; 14 bases line up with TRBD2. This CDR3 contains 14 residues. In germline, CDR1 is SGHTA, CDR2 FQGNSA. The V gene end was trimmed by 8 bases and the J gene end by 7 bases; junction bases not matched to a gene: 4.

The chain links TRBV5-5 to TRBJ2-5; D is possibly TRBD1 (6 bases). The CDR3 is 14 amino acids. V was clipped by 4 bases and J by 2 bases, with 12 bases between them. Germline CDR1 and CDR2: SGHKS and YYEKEE (reference sequence). The CDR3, as DNA: TGTGCCAGCAGCACCTGGACAGAACAAGAGACCCAGTACTTC. As protein: CASSTWTEQETQYF.

The chain carries TRBV19 and TRBJ2-1; 8 bases are a match to TRBD2. J gave up 0 bases and V 6 bases, and 4 bases lay outside the gene matches. The CDR3 consists of 15 residues. Germline assignment: CDR1 LNHDA and CDR2 SQIVND (reference sequence). The CDR3 sequence is CASSQSGSSYNEQFF. DNA for the CDR3: TGTGCCAGTAGCCAAAGCGGGAGCTCCTACAATGAGCAGTTCTTC.

V usage is TRBV4-1 and J usage is TRBJ1-2; D is possibly TRBD1 (5 bases). CDR3 size: 15 residues. Trimming removed 3 bases at V and 7 bases at J, with 18 bases between. Germline V gene lookup returns CDR1 MGHRA and CDR2 YSYEKL. The CDR3 loop reads CASSHTPGLSGGYTF. The CDR3 DNA is TGCGCCAGCAGCCACACACCGGGACTCTCGGGTGGCTACACCTTC.

The chain couples TRBV9 to TRBJ2-1, with 10 bases matching TRBD2. This CDR3 contains 15 residues. The germline CDR1 and CDR2 sequences are SGDLS and YYNGEE. The V gene end was trimmed by 3 bases and the J gene end by 3 bases; junction bases not matched to a gene: 3. The CDR3 loop is CASSERTSGYNEQFF. In nucleotides, the CDR3 is TGTGCCAGCAGCGAACGGACTAGCGGCTACAATGAGCAGTTCTTC.

The genes are TRBV6-5 and TRBJ2-7; D is possibly TRBD1 or TRBD2 (5 bases each). The CDR3 covers 13 residues. CDR1 is MNHEY and CDR2 is SVGAGI in the germline V gene. V was cut by 4 bases and J by 4 bases, with 11 bases left in between. CDR3 protein: CASSSGTSYEQYF. The CDR3 DNA reads as TGTGCCAGCAGTTCAGGGACCTCTTACGAGCAGTACTTC.

V and J are TRBV27 and TRBJ2-7, with a tentative D call TRBD1 (6 bases). The germline V gene encodes CDR1 MNHEY and CDR2 SMNVEV (reference sequence). The CDR3 extends over 14 amino acids. V lost 4 bases to trimming and J lost 0 bases, with 10 bases between them. CDR3 nucleotides: TGTGCCAGCAGTTACCAGGGGTCCTCCTACGAGCAGTACTTC. It codes for CASSYQGSSYEQYF.

The V and J genes are TRBV14 and TRBJ2-7; 8 bases agree with TRBD2. The CDR3 has 15 residues. The germline CDR1 and CDR2 sequences are SGHDN and FVKESK. Trimming took 2 bases from V and 0 from J; bases not matched to a gene: 3. CDR3 bases: TGTGCCAGCAGCCAACGAAGCGGGAGCTCCTACGAGCAGTACTTC. Translating it yields CASSQRSGSSYEQYF.

The genes are TRBV27 and TRBJ2-5; possible D gene TRBD2, 6 bases. The germline V gene encodes CDR1 MNHEY and CDR2 SMNVEV (reference sequence). Trimming cost V 4 bases and J 2 bases, with 14 bases left between them. This CDR3 spans 15 amino acids. CDR3 DNA: TGTGCCAGCAGTTGGGGAGGCGGACTACAAGAGACCCAGTACTTC. It yields the protein CASSWGGGLQETQYF.

In this sample, this clone turned up a few times. V usage is TRBV5-1 and J usage is TRBJ2-7; a possible D gene is TRBD2 (7 bases). V was pared by 5 bases and J by 2 bases, with 11 bases between. Germline CDR1 SGHRS, CDR2 YFSETQ. CDR3 length: 13 amino acids. The CDR3 DNA follows: TGCGCCAGCAGAGGGGGGGGACCCTACGAGCAGTACTTC. This gives the protein CASRGGGPYEQYF.

V usage is TRBV19 and J usage is TRBJ1-5; the D is unclear. The CDR3 covers 15 residues. Trimming removed 5 bases from V and 2 bases from J, with 13 bases in between. Per the germline V gene, CDR1 is LNHDA and CDR2 is SQIVND (reference sequence). DNA for the CDR3: TGTGCCAGTAGTGTAGGAGGAAGAGGCAATCAGCCCCAGCATTTT. It encodes CASSVGGRGNQPQHF.

The chain uses TRBV29-1 and TRBJ2-1, with a tentative D call TRBD2 (6 bases). Between the trimmed V and J ends, which lost 6 bases and 0 bases, there was a span of 12 bases. Germline-derived CDR1 and CDR2 are SQVTM and ANQGSEA. CDR3 length equals 14 residues. The CDR3 region has the DNA TGCAGCGTGGCCGACGGGAGCTCCTACAATGAGCAGTTCTTC. Protein product: CSVADGSSYNEQFF.

The J gene is TRBJ2-2, the V gene TRBV5-1; 8 bases agree with TRBD2. Per germline, CDR1 SGHRS and CDR2 YFSETQ. V lost 0 bases to trimming and J lost 0 bases; unmatched junction nucleotides: 4. There are 17 residues in the CDR3. In DNA, the CDR3 is TGCGCCAGCAGCTTGGAACTAGCGGAGTCGAACACCGGGGAGCTGTTTTTT. Protein product: CASSLELAESNTGELFF.

The rearrangement joins TRBV9 to TRBJ2-2, with a tentative D call TRBD2 (6 bases). V was cut by 4 bases and J by 2 bases, with 15 bases left in between. The germline gives CDR1 SGDLS, CDR2 YYNGEE. This CDR3 comprises 16 residues. The CDR3 reads CASSQGWGTNTGELFF. CDR3 nucleotides: TGTGCCAGCAGCCAGGGATGGGGGACTAACACCGGGGAGCTGTTTTTT.

The chain uses TRBV27 and TRBJ1-1; no clear D. Germline values: CDR1 MNHEY, CDR2 SMNVEV (reference sequence). The CDR3 is 13 amino acids. Trimming stripped 0 bases from V and 1 base from J, with 3 bases between. The CDR3: CASSLSENTEAFF. The CDR3 nucleotides are TGTGCCAGCAGTTTATCAGAGAACACTGAAGCTTTCTTT.

The chain couples TRBV10-1 to TRBJ2-1, with 12 bases lining up with TRBD2. From germline, CDR1 is WNHNN and CDR2 SYGVQD (reference sequence). V lost 10 bases and J lost 6; bases outside the gene matches: 7. This CDR3 spans 14 amino acids. CDR3: CAKTLAGGSNEQFF. CDR3 DNA sequence: TGCGCCAAGACACTAGCGGGAGGATCCAATGAGCAGTTCTTC.

The rearrangement joins TRBV2 to TRBJ2-2; D is ambiguous. The germline V and J ends were trimmed by 0 bases and 4 bases, with 9 bases remaining between them. The germline V gene encodes CDR1 SNHLY and CDR2 FYNNEI. CDR3 length: 15 amino acids. CDR3 residues: CASSEATGTTGELFF. CDR3 DNA: TGTGCCAGCAGTGAAGCGACGGGCACCACCGGGGAGCTGTTTTTT.

V gene TRBV6-5 combines with J gene TRBJ2-1; D is possibly TRBD2 (7 bases). CDR3 length: 16 amino acids. Trimming pared 6 bases from V and 10 bases from J, leaving 25 bases between. Germline CDR1 is MNHEY and CDR2 is SVGAGI. CDR3 sequence (DNA): TGTGCCAGCAGCTACGCGCGAGGGGGGGAGGGATACGAGCAGTTCTTC. This translates into CASSYARGGEGYEQFF.

V gene TRBV19 combines with J gene TRBJ2-7; D is perhaps TRBD2 (6 bases). The V gene's germline CDR1 is LNHDA and CDR2 SQIVND (reference sequence). Trimming shortened V by 3 bases and J by 2 bases, and 8 bases separated the two germline ends. CDR3 length equals 13 residues. DNA for the CDR3: TGTGCCAGTAGTATTCGACTAGCCTACGAGCAGTACTTC. The encoded protein is CASSIRLAYEQYF.

Relative to its sample, this clone is large. The chain couples TRBV5-1 to TRBJ1-1, with D possibly being TRBD1 (6 bases). Trimming shortened V by 6 bases and J by 2 bases, and 11 bases separated the two germline ends. This CDR3 has 13 amino acids. Germline V lookup: CDR1 SGHRS, CDR2 YFSETQ. The CDR3 reads CASMGTPNTEAFF. The CDR3, as DNA: TGCGCCAGCATGGGGACACCCAACACTGAAGCTTTCTTT.

This chain links TRBV6-5 with TRBJ1-1; TRBD1 might be the D (6 bases). V dropped 6 bases and J dropped 4 bases, with 12 bases sitting between them. Looked up from germline, CDR1 is MNHEY and CDR2 is SVGAGI. The CDR3 loop spans 13 amino acids. For the CDR3, the DNA is TGTGCCAGCAGACAGGGAATGAGCACTGAAGCTTTCTTT. Translated, it gives CASRQGMSTEAFF.